The next 27 T cell receptor beta chains were all read from a single sample in a study of T cell repertoires in cytomegalovirus infection. TCRdb re-derived calls from the reads in MiXCR, one entry per CDR3 protein. The sample has some 900,000 distinct CDR3 sequences; approximately 29% are singletons. Their target antigens are unknown. Specimen: cultured CD8+ T cells from PBMCs, collected from culture after CMV antigen stimulation. The receptors here all came from a human donor in good health (CMV status not recorded). Some clones in this sample may be carry-over from other donors' samples.

V is TRBV4-1 and J is TRBJ1-2, with D hard to call. V lost 0 bases and J lost 10, with 15 bases in between. Per germline, CDR1 MGHRA and CDR2 YSYEKL. The CDR3 is 14 amino acids. The CDR3 nucleotides read TGCGCCAGCAGCCAAGAATCGGGTAGGGATGACTACACCTTC. This encodes CASSQESGRDDYTF.

To note about this clonotype: An end of the junction does not agree with germline; a read error may underlie this. The rearrangement uses TRBV6-5 and TRBJ1-1, with D perhaps TRBD1 (5 bases). This CDR3 has 16 residues. Germline V gene lookup returns CDR1 MNHEY and CDR2 SVGAGI. CDR3 in amino acids: CANSFPSRQGNTEAFF. The CDR3 DNA sequence: TGTGCCAACAGTTTCCCTTCCCGTCAGGGAAACACTGAAGCTTTCTTT.

J is TRBJ1-1 and V is TRBV4-3; D gene unclear. The CDR3 is made up of 15 amino acids. CDR1 and CDR2 (germline): LGHNA, YSLEER. Trimming stripped 1 base from V and 1 base from J, with 10 bases between. As DNA, the CDR3 is TGCGCCAGCAGCCAAGGAATTTGGCAGAACACTGAAGCTTTCTTT. Translating gives CASSQGIWQNTEAFF.

This rearrangement joins TRBV27 to TRBJ1-1; D is unclear. This CDR3 is built from 15 residues. Germline CDR1 and CDR2: MNHEY and SMNVEV (reference sequence). Trimming cost V 5 bases and J 1 base, with 14 bases left between them. The CDR3 spells CASSPNGLSNTEAFF. CDR3 sequence (DNA): TGTGCCAGCAGTCCTAATGGACTGTCGAACACTGAAGCTTTCTTT.

The chain couples TRBV28 to TRBJ2-7; D is perhaps TRBD2 (6 bases). The CDR3 spans 12 residues. Trimming left V 9 bases short and J 1 base short, with 10 bases between. CDR1 and CDR2 from the germline V gene are MDHEN and SYDVKM. The CDR3 nucleotides read TGTGCCAGTTCCGGGAGATCCTACGAGCAGTACGTC. It codes for CASSGRSYEQYV.

The rearrangement links TRBV7-6 to TRBJ2-1; perhaps TRBD2 as D (7 bases). Germline loops: CDR1 SGHVS, CDR2 FNYEAQ. Trimming pared 2 bases from V and 8 bases from J, leaving 25 bases between. This CDR3 contains 18 residues. This CDR3 reads CASSLKGGDGGGGDEQFF. The CDR3 coding sequence is TGTGCCAGCAGCTTAAAGGGGGGGGACGGCGGGGGCGGGGATGAGCAGTTCTTC.

This chain connects TRBV27 to TRBJ1-5; tentatively, D is TRBD1 (6 bases). The germline V and J ends were trimmed by 6 bases and 8 bases, with 14 bases remaining between them. There are 13 residues in the CDR3. Germline V gene sequence: CDR1 MNHEY, CDR2 SMNVEV (reference sequence). CDR3 loop: CASRDHREEPQHF. CDR3 DNA: TGTGCCAGCAGGGATCACAGGGAAGAGCCCCAGCATTTT.

This clonotype was picked up a small number of times. This rearrangement joins TRBV6-6 to TRBJ1-1; D ambiguous. V lost 2 bases, J lost 7 bases, and 17 bases lay in between. Germline V CDR1 and CDR2: MNHNY, SVGAGI (reference sequence). This CDR3 has 15 amino acids. The CDR3 DNA reads TGTGCCAGCAGTTACAACAAGGGATTGATCATTGAAGCTTTCTTT. Encoded protein: CASSYNKGLIIEAFF.

In this sample, this clonotype turned up a few times. This chain uses TRBV6-2 or TRBV6-3 with TRBJ1-6, with 10 bases aligning to TRBD1. There are 20 residues in the CDR3. Germline CDR1 is MNHEY and CDR2 is SVGEGT. Trimming took 0 bases from V and 0 from J; bases not matched to a gene: 8. The chain's CDR3 is CASSYSRQGAIRSYNSPLHF. The CDR3 region has the DNA TGTGCCAGCAGTTACTCAAGACAGGGGGCGATCCGCTCCTATAATTCACCCCTCCACTTT.

This chain joins TRBV5-8 and TRBJ1-2; TRBD1 matches 10 bases. V was pared by 8 bases and J by 0 bases, with 7 bases of the junction left unmatched. The CDR3 has 15 residues. Germline assignment: CDR1 SGHTS and CDR2 YDEGEE. The DNA of the CDR3 is TGTGCCAGAAGCCCGGGACAGGGGACTAACTATGGCTACACCTTC. The encoded protein is CARSPGQGTNYGYTF.

In this sample, this clonotype turned up a few times. The rearrangement links TRBV7-8 to TRBJ2-3; 14 positions agree with TRBD2. This CDR3 is built from 17 residues. J gave up 5 bases and V 2 bases, and 6 bases lay outside the gene matches. The germline CDR1 and CDR2 sequences are SGHVS and FQNEAQ. CDR3 coding DNA: TGTGCCAGCAGCTTACCCGGACTAGCGGGGGGTAGAGATACGCAGTATTTT. It yields the protein CASSLPGLAGGRDTQYF.

V is TRBV9 and J is TRBJ2-5; D is unclear. Trimming took off 0 bases at V and 2 bases at J, with 11 bases between the two ends. CDR3 length: 15 amino acids. The V gene's germline CDR1 is SGDLS and CDR2 YYNGEE. The DNA of the CDR3 is TGTGCCAGCAGCGTAGGAGGTTCCGTACAAGAGACCCAGTACTTC. Its protein is CASSVGGSVQETQYF.

This chain uses TRBV11-3 with TRBJ2-1, with 8 bases lining up with TRBD1. V lost 2 bases and J lost 7; bases outside the gene matches: 7. The CDR3 spans 15 residues. CDR1 is SGHNT, CDR2 YENEEA, per germline. CDR3 in amino acids: CASSLRQGARNEQFF. The CDR3 bases are TGTGCCAGCAGCTTACGGCAGGGGGCTCGTAATGAGCAGTTCTTC.

The chain links TRBV28 to TRBJ1-6, with a weak D call TRBD1 (5 bases). Germline V CDR1 and CDR2: MDHEN, SYDVKM. With 4 bases removed from V and 10 bases from J, the gap between germline ends came to 17 bases. The CDR3 sequence is 15 residues long. The CDR3 protein is CASSSPGLGYSPLHF. The CDR3 nucleotides read TGTGCCAGCAGTTCCCCGGGACTAGGTTACTCACCCCTCCACTTT.

The rearrangement joins TRBV15 to TRBJ2-3; a weak D match, TRBD2 (5 bases). The CDR3 length is 15 residues. The V gene's germline CDR1 is LNHNV and CDR2 YYDKDF (reference sequence). V was pared by 3 bases and J by 5 bases, with 15 bases between. This chain's CDR3 is CATSRTRGREDTQYF. Here the CDR3 DNA reads TGTGCCACCAGCAGGACAAGAGGGCGAGAAGATACGCAGTATTTT.

Note on this clonotype: One junction end disagrees with the germline gene, perhaps due to a read error. V usage is TRBV12-3 or TRBV12-4 and J usage is TRBJ1-5, with TRBD1 matching over 7 bases. The CDR3 is made up of 14 amino acids. CDR3 loop: CDSSSGQRNQPQHF. The CDR3 nucleotides are TGTGACAGCAGTTCGGGACAGCGCAATCAGCCCCAGCATTTT.

This sequence joins TRBV12-5 and TRBJ1-1, with D perhaps matching TRBD1 (6 bases). The V and J ends lost 3 bases and 3 bases respectively, with 26 bases between them. Germline V lookup: CDR1 LGHNT, CDR2 FRNRAP. The CDR3 loop spans 19 amino acids. DNA of the CDR3: TGTGCTAGTGGTTTTACCCTACCAGGTCAGGGGCTGAGGGACACTGAAGCTTTCTTT. Amino acid sequence: CASGFTLPGQGLRDTEAFF.

This clonotype came up a few times. The chain recombines TRBV2 with TRBJ2-3; 13 bases align to TRBD2. The V gene's germline CDR1 is SNHLY and CDR2 FYNNEI. J gave up 7 bases and V 4 bases, and 2 bases lay outside the gene matches. The CDR3 length is 14 residues. For the CDR3, the DNA is TGTGCCAGCAGTGGGACTAGCGGGGGATATACGCAGTATTTT. This encodes CASSGTSGGYTQYF.

The chain combines TRBV19 with TRBJ2-7, with TRBD2 identical over 7 bases. Germline V lookup: CDR1 LNHDA, CDR2 SQIVND (reference sequence). This CDR3 contains 13 residues. V was clipped by 7 bases and J by 6 bases; unmatched bases: 9. CDR3 sequence reads: CASTASGLGEQYF. DNA for the CDR3: TGTGCCAGTACGGCTAGCGGCCTAGGCGAGCAGTACTTC.

This clonotype has just a few counts. The chain has TRBV7-9 and TRBJ2-1; 10 bases are a match to TRBD1. Germline assignment: CDR1 SEHNR and CDR2 FQNEAQ (reference sequence). The CDR3 covers 15 residues. The trim removed 7 bases at V and 5 bases at J, leaving 8 bases unmatched. The CDR3 is CASTLIGTGDNEQFF. The CDR3 DNA reads as TGTGCCAGCACCCTTATTGGGACAGGGGACAATGAGCAGTTCTTC.

This clonotype was recorded many times. V is TRBV7-8 and J is TRBJ2-1; perhaps TRBD1 as D (5 bases). CDR3 length: 14 residues. Germline V gives CDR1 SGHVS, CDR2 FQNEAQ. V was trimmed by 6 bases and J by 5 bases, leaving 14 bases between them. CDR3 in amino acids: CASRRLGRDNEQFF. CDR3 DNA: TGTGCCAGCAGACGCCTCGGCAGGGACAATGAGCAGTTCTTC.

This clonotype has just a few counts. The rearrangement joins TRBV14 to TRBJ1-3; tentatively, D is TRBD1 (6 bases). The germline V gene has CDR1 SGHDN and CDR2 FVKESK. V dropped 4 bases and J dropped 2 bases, with 15 bases sitting between them. CDR3 length: 16 residues. In nucleotides, the CDR3 is TGTGCCAGCAGCCCGCGCCTTTGGGACACTGGAAACACCATATATTTT. Protein sequence: CASSPRLWDTGNTIYF.

The V and J genes are TRBV28 and TRBJ1-1; a weak D match, TRBD1 (6 bases). The CDR3 extends over 12 amino acids. V shed 2 bases and J shed 11 bases, with 12 bases lying between them. Per the germline V gene, CDR1 is MDHEN and CDR2 is SYDVKM. DNA for the CDR3: TGTGCCAGCAGTTTAATGGGGGGCGAGGCTTTCTTT. It encodes CASSLMGGEAFF.

CDR3 residues: CASSYTRLQGALTDTQYF. Written as DNA, the CDR3 is TGTGCCAGCAGTTACACTAGGCTTCAGGGGGCGCTGACAGATACGCAGTATTTT. The chain recombines TRBV6-2 or TRBV6-3 with TRBJ2-3; TRBD1 aligns across 8 bases. Germline-derived CDR1 and CDR2 are MNHEY and SVGEGT. J lost 3 bases, V lost 2 bases, and 13 bases had no gene match. The CDR3 is made up of 18 amino acids.

The chain combines TRBV27 with TRBJ1-2; TRBD1 matches at 10 bases. The germline gives CDR1 MNHEY, CDR2 SMNVEV (reference sequence). The CDR3 runs 15 residues. V gave up 7 bases and J gave up 2 bases; unmatched junction bases: 7. The DNA of the CDR3 is TGTGCCAGCACCCGTCGGGGACAGGGGAACTATGGCTACACCTTC. This gives the protein CASTRRGQGNYGYTF.

Turning to this clonotype: This sequence may be a read error, since a much larger clone differs from it by one base. The V and J genes are TRBV7-9 and TRBJ2-5, with 10 bases lining up with TRBD2. The germline V gene encodes CDR1 SEHNR and CDR2 FQNEAQ (reference sequence). CDR3 length: 17 amino acids. For the CDR3, the DNA is TGTGCCAGCAGCGATACCCGACTAGCGGGCGTTCAAGAGACCCTGTACTTC. Translated, it gives CASSDTRLAGVQETLYF.

This clonotype was seen repeatedly, ten times or more. The rearrangement uses TRBV7-8 and TRBJ1-1; D is uncertain. V shed 2 bases and J shed 0 bases, with 10 bases lying between them. The CDR3 covers 15 residues. Per the germline V gene, CDR1 is SGHVS and CDR2 is FQNEAQ. The CDR3: CASSLWETLNTEAFF. The CDR3 DNA is TGTGCCAGCAGCTTATGGGAGACGCTGAACACTGAAGCTTTCTTT.